This entry lists 10 T cell receptor beta chains sequenced from one sample in a study of cytomegalovirus exposure and HLA in healthy donors. PCR employed 60 Vbeta and 13 Jbeta primers. This table comes from immunoSEQ multiplex PCR, and its TCRdb copy is limited to in-frame clones, with some not included. The table lists more than 80,000 clones, 71% of them singletons. The sample comprised PBMCs. The source of these receptors is a female donor in good health and CMV-seronegative.

The V call is TRBV9, the J call TRBJ1-5, with unresolved D. There are 14 residues in the CDR3. Trimming took off 2 bases at V and 5 bases at J, with 11 bases between the two ends. Per germline, CDR1 SGDLS and CDR2 YYNGEE. CDR3 bases: TGTGCCAGCAGCGTGGGAGTTGTAGATCAGCCCCAGCATTTT. It yields the protein CASSVGVVDQPQHF. Complete variable domain (other parts from reference TRBV9 and TRBJ1-5): DSGVTQTPKHLITATGQRVTLRCSPRSGDLSVYWYQQSLDQGLQFLIQYYNGEERAKGNILERFSAQQFPDLHSELNLSSLELGDSALYFCASSVGVVDQPQHFGDGTRLSIL.

The CDR3 reads CASSLSPVDREIDTQYF. In nucleotides, the CDR3 is TGTGCCAGCAGTTTATCGCCCGTTGACAGGGAAATAGATACGCAGTATTTT. The V and J genes are TRBV27 and TRBJ2-3; 7 bases fit TRBD1. The V segment lost 0 bases and the J segment 5 bases; nucleotides outside the gene matches: 11. The length of the CDR3 is 17 residues. CDR1 and CDR2 (germline): MNHEY, SMNVEV (reference sequence).

This clone showed up just a few times. This chain links TRBV11-1 with TRBJ2-1; D might be TRBD1 (6 bases). The CDR3 runs to 14 residues. V was shortened by 5 bases and J by 5 bases, with 13 bases between the two germline ends. Germline CDR1 SGHAT, CDR2 FQDESV (reference sequence). The CDR3 sequence: CASSTTGNHNEQFF. The DNA for the CDR3 is TGTGCCAGCAGCACGACAGGTAACCACAATGAGCAGTTCTTC.

The V call is TRBV15, the J call TRBJ1-2; 8 nucleotides align to TRBD1. The CDR3 loop spans 15 amino acids. Trimming took 3 bases from V and 4 from J; bases not matched to a gene: 7. Per the germline V gene, CDR1 is LNHNV and CDR2 is YYDKDF (reference sequence). The chain's CDR3 is CATSSRTGMAYGYTF. CDR3 DNA sequence: TGTGCCACCAGCAGCCGGACAGGGATGGCCTATGGCTACACCTTC.

This clone was observed a handful of times. This sequence joins TRBV15 and TRBJ2-1, with TRBD1 identical over 7 bases. Germline CDR1 and CDR2: LNHNV and YYDKDF (reference sequence). This CDR3 spans 13 amino acids. J gave up 6 bases and V 8 bases, and 7 bases lay outside the gene matches. In DNA form, the CDR3 reads TGTGCCACCCTTGGGACAGCGTTCAATGAGCAGTTCTTC. Translating gives CATLGTAFNEQFF.

V usage is TRBV21-1 and J usage is TRBJ2-1; the DNA was not used to check the table's D call, TRBD1. TRBV21-1 corresponds to a pseudogene. The CDR3 has 16 residues. The CDR3 loop reads CASTLTGGFGGGFVFF. DNA for the CDR3: TGTGCCAGCACCCTGACAGGGGGTTTCGGTGGCGGGTTCGTGTTCTTC.

The V gene is TRBV10-1, the J gene TRBJ2-2, with 11 bases fitting TRBD2. The germline gives CDR1 WNHNN, CDR2 SYGVQD (reference sequence). With 10 bases clipped from V and 8 bases from J, the junction kept 21 bases outside the gene matches. CDR3 length: 18 residues. CDR3 sequence: CATHPSLLAGVRVGELFF. CDR3 coding DNA: TGCGCCACCCACCCCTCGCTACTAGCGGGAGTACGGGTAGGGGAGCTGTTTTTT.

V and J are TRBV5-4 and TRBJ2-5, with 7 bases aligning to TRBD1. This CDR3 comprises 15 residues. Trimming cost V 4 bases and J 2 bases; bases outside gene matches: 8. CDR1 and CDR2 (germline): SGHNT, YYREEE (reference sequence). DNA for the CDR3: TGTGCCAGCAGCAAGAGGACAGGACCTCAAGAGACCCAGTACTTC. It encodes CASSKRTGPQETQYF.

The V gene is TRBV27, the J gene TRBJ2-7; 12 bases match TRBD1. The CDR3 covers 15 residues. The V and J ends lost 6 bases and 4 bases, in that order; junction bases with no gene match: 7. The V gene's germline CDR1 is MNHEY and CDR2 SMNVEV (reference sequence). The CDR3 DNA reads TGTGCCAGCAGAAGTCCGGGACAGGGGGCTTACGAGCAGTACTTC. Translated: CASRSPGQGAYEQYF.

The chain joins TRBV7-2 to TRBJ1-1; D is perhaps TRBD1 (6 bases). CDR1 is SGHTA and CDR2 is FQGNSA in the germline V gene. V was cut by 0 bases and J by 4 bases, with 9 bases left in between. This CDR3 contains 14 residues. Written as DNA, the CDR3 is TGTGCCAGCAGCTTAGCGGGGGGGGCCACTGAAGCTTTCTTT. This translates into CASSLAGGATEAFF.